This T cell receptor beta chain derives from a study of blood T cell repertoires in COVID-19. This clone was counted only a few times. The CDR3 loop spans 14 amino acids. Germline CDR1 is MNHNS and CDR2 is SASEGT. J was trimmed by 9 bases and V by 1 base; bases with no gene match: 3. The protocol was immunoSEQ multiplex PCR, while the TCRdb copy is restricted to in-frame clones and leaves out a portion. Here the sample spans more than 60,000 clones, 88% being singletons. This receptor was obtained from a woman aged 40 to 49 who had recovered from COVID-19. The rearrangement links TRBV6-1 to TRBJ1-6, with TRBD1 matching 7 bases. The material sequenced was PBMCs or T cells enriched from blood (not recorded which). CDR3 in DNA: TGTGCCAGCAGTGAAGGAGGGGGCCTTTCACCCCTCCACTTT. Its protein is CASSEGGGLSPLHF.